This T cell receptor (beta chain) was captured in a study of early T cells in non-severe SARS-CoV-2 infection. This clonotype occurred a few times. This CDR3 is built from 13 residues. Trimming took 3 bases from V and 11 from J, leaving 17 bases between them. Germline V gene data show CDR1 as SGHTA and CDR2 as FQGNSA. MiXCR, applied by TCRdb to the 5' RACE reads, yields one record per CDR3 protein. Of 65,000 to 90,000 distinct CDR3 sequences listed, roughly an eighth are singletons. The J gene is TRBJ2-7, the V gene TRBV7-2; D uncertain. The TCR originated in an adult who was a healthcare worker with PCR-confirmed SARS-CoV-2 infection or an uninfected control (not recorded which). The sample consisted of whole blood. CDR3: CASSLKGSKVKYF. The CDR3 nucleotides read TGTGCCAGCAGCTTGAAAGGGTCGAAAGTAAAGTACTTC.